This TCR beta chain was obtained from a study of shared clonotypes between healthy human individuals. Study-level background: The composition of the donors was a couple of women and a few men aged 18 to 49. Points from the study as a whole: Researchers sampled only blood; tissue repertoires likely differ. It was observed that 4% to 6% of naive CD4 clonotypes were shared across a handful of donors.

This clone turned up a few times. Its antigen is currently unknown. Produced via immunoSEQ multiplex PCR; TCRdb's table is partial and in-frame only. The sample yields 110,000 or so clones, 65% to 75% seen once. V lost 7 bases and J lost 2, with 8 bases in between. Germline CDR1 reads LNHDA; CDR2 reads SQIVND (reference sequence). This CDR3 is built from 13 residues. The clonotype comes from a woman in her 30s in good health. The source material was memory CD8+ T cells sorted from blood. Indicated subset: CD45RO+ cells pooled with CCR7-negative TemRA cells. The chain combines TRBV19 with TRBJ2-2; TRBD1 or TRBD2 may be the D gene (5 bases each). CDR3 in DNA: TGTGCCAGTAATGGGGACAACACCGGGGAGCTGTTTTTT. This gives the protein CASNGDNTGELFF.